The next 24 T cell receptor beta chains were all read from a single sample in a study of blood T cells in healthy people across ages. For the second PCR, which ran for about 7 to 11 cycles, a sample-barcoded 5' primer and a J-beta primer mix were used. Using its own MiXCR run on the 5' RACE reads, TCRdb lists one record per CDR3 protein. The data contain 920,000 or so distinct CDR3 sequences, more than 40% of them singletons. Material: blood. The source of these receptors is a woman in her sixties or seventies in good health.

The chain couples TRBV18 to TRBJ2-7, with TRBD2 as a possible D gene (5 bases). The CDR3 spans 14 residues. V was pared by 1 base and J by 5 bases, with 12 bases between. CDR1 and CDR2 from the germline V gene are KGHSH and LQKENI. The CDR3 region is CASSPQSGAHEQYF. CDR3 DNA sequence: TGTGCCAGCTCACCACAGAGCGGAGCCCACGAGCAGTACTTC.

About this clonotype: With a much larger clone just one base away, this may be a read error. V usage is TRBV24-1 and J usage is TRBJ2-7, with TRBD1 as a possible D gene (5 bases). V was cut by 6 bases and J by 7 bases, with 9 bases left in between. CDR1 is KGHDR, CDR2 SFDVKD, per germline. The CDR3 is 11 amino acids. Here the CDR3 DNA reads TGTGCCACCAGTTTCAGGGATGAGCAGTACTTC. It yields the protein CATSFRDEQYF.

This clonotype was observed many times. The chain couples TRBV6-6 to TRBJ1-2; tentatively, D is TRBD1 (6 bases). CDR1 and CDR2 (germline): MNHNY, SVGAGI (reference sequence). The CDR3 sequence is 13 residues long. The V gene lost 2 bases and the J gene lost 4 bases, with 8 bases spanning the gap. The CDR3 nucleotides read TGTGCCAGCAGTTACGAGGGGGTCTATGGCTACACCTTC. Protein: CASSYEGVYGYTF.

The chain combines TRBV29-1 with TRBJ2-1, with D perhaps matching TRBD2 (6 bases). Trimming pared 5 bases from V and 6 bases from J, leaving 14 bases between. CDR3 length: 13 amino acids. The germline CDR1 and CDR2 sequences are SQVTM and ANQGSEA. The CDR3 region is CSVQVGTPNEQFF. In DNA, the CDR3 is TGCAGCGTTCAGGTAGGGACTCCCAATGAGCAGTTCTTC.

This clonotype was seen more than once but under ten times. The chain uses TRBV6-2 or TRBV6-3 and TRBJ2-1; D is possibly TRBD2 (6 bases). Germline assignment: CDR1 MNHEY and CDR2 SVGEGT. Trimming pared 6 bases from V and 4 bases from J, leaving 19 bases between. This CDR3 comprises 16 residues. The CDR3, as DNA: TGTGCCAGCAGGGGGGGAAGAGCCGTTTCTTACAATGAGCAGTTCTTC. Translating it yields CASRGGRAVSYNEQFF.

This clonotype was seen only a few times. V usage is TRBV5-5 and J usage is TRBJ1-5; D not resolved. The germline gives CDR1 SGHKS, CDR2 YYEKEE (reference sequence). This CDR3 has 17 residues. Trimming cost V 0 bases and J 2 bases, with 15 bases left between them. In DNA form, the CDR3 reads TGTGCCAGCAGCTTGGAGCCGCGTCAGACCGGCAATCAGCCCCAGCATTTT. This translates into CASSLEPRQTGNQPQHF.

J is TRBJ2-3 and V is TRBV12-3 or TRBV12-4, with D perhaps TRBD2 (7 bases). There are 14 residues in the CDR3. As DNA, the CDR3 is TGTGCGACCACCGCCGGGGGGCAGGTAGATACGCAGTATTTT. Residues: CATTAGGQVDTQYF.

The gene calls are TRBV27 and TRBJ2-1; possibly TRBD2 for D (5 bases). The CDR3 is made up of 14 amino acids. The germline V gene encodes CDR1 MNHEY and CDR2 SMNVEV (reference sequence). V was trimmed by 2 bases and J by 15 bases, leaving 20 bases between them. CDR3 in DNA: TGTGCCAGCAGTTTAAGTGCCGGGGTTAACCCGGCGTTCTTC. Translation gives CASSLSAGVNPAFF.

The genes are TRBV13 and TRBJ2-7; 7 bases map to TRBD2. Germline trimming cut 5 bases from V and 6 bases from J; bases unmatched to any gene: 10. CDR1 is PRHDT and CDR2 is FYEKMQ in the germline V gene (reference sequence). This CDR3 contains 14 residues. CDR3 sequence: CASSVSSGGREQYF. CDR3 DNA sequence: TGTGCCAGCAGCGTTTCATCGGGGGGACGCGAGCAGTACTTC.

This chain joins TRBV20-1 and TRBJ2-7; D is perhaps TRBD2 (5 bases). Germline loops: CDR1 DFQATT, CDR2 SNEGSKA (reference sequence). This CDR3 has 13 amino acids. This CDR3 reads CRAWRAGSYEQYF. Written as DNA, the CDR3 is TGCAGGGCGTGGCGTGCGGGCTCCTACGAGCAGTACTTC.

In its sample, this clonotype was seen a few times. V is TRBV20-1 and J is TRBJ2-7, with D tentatively TRBD2 (6 bases). CDR1 and CDR2 from the germline V gene are DFQATT and SNEGSKA (reference sequence). This CDR3 is 14 amino acids long. Trimming stripped 5 bases from V and 2 bases from J, with 16 bases between. The CDR3 loop is CSALPDAGTYEQYF. CDR3 nucleotides: TGCAGTGCTCTCCCGGATGCGGGAACCTACGAGCAGTACTTC.

This sequence joins TRBV5-1 and TRBJ1-5, with TRBD1 as a possible D gene (5 bases). This CDR3 region has 15 residues. V was cut by 0 bases and J by 4 bases, with 11 bases left in between. CDR1 SGHRS and CDR2 YFSETQ come from the germline V gene. CDR3 residues: CASSLGPGRNQPQHF. Written as DNA, the CDR3 is TGCGCCAGCAGCTTGGGGCCAGGGCGGAATCAGCCCCAGCATTTT.

J is TRBJ2-1 and V is TRBV13, with 9 bases identical to TRBD2. Germline assignment: CDR1 PRHDT and CDR2 FYEKMQ (reference sequence). V trimming: 8 bases; J trimming: 9 bases; junction bases outside the gene matches: 14. The CDR3 is 15 residues long. In DNA form, the CDR3 reads TGTGCCAGCCAAGGGCTAGCGGGATGGGTTGGTGAGCAGTTCTTC. This encodes CASQGLAGWVGEQFF.

The chain couples TRBV20-1 to TRBJ2-7; the match to TRBD1 covers 7 bases. Losses at the gene ends were 5 bases for V and 3 bases for J; bases not matched to a gene: 7. Germline CDR1 and CDR2: DFQATT and SNEGSKA (reference sequence). This CDR3 comprises 13 residues. The CDR3 DNA follows: TGCAGTGCTCGAAACGGGGACAGCTACGAGCAGTACTTC. Protein: CSARNGDSYEQYF.

The chain employs TRBV5-1 and TRBJ1-1; 9 bases align to TRBD1. Losses at the gene ends were 2 bases for V and 3 bases for J; bases not matched to a gene: 5. Germline-derived CDR1 and CDR2 are SGHRS and YFSETQ. This CDR3 has 15 residues. CDR3 protein: CASSFEQGAYTEAFF. CDR3 nucleotide sequence: TGCGCCAGCAGCTTCGAACAGGGGGCATACACTGAAGCTTTCTTT. Drawing the rest from reference TRBV5-1 and TRBJ1-1, the complete variable domain is KAGVTQTPRYLIKTRGQQVTLSCSPISGHRSVSWYQQTPGQGLQFLFEYFSETQRNKGNFPGRFSGRQFSNSRSEMNVSTLELGDSALYLCASSFEQGAYTEAFFGQGTRLTVV.

Turning to this clonotype: At one end, the junction sequence differs from germline, possibly due to a read error. V usage is TRBV5-1 and J usage is TRBJ2-7, with 8 bases matching TRBD2. TRBJ2-1 matches the DNA end more closely, so the J call is doubtful. The CDR3 is made up of 16 amino acids. Germline lookup yields CDR1 SGHRS and CDR2 YFSETQ. CDR3 in amino acids: CASSLGASGRYKEQFF. Written as DNA, the CDR3 is TGCGCCAGCAGCTTGGGAGCTAGCGGGCGTTACAAGGAGCAGTTCTTC.

This chain connects TRBV5-1 to TRBJ2-1; D unresolved. Germline loops: CDR1 SGHRS, CDR2 YFSETQ. V lost 0 bases and J 5 bases, leaving 9 bases between the germline ends. The CDR3 contains 14 residues. CDR3 sequence (DNA): TGCGCCAGCAGCTTGGCCTCTCTACACAATGAGCAGTTCTTC. Protein product: CASSLASLHNEQFF.

Note on this clonotype: The junction and the germline gene differ at one end; a read error may be behind it. The J gene is TRBJ2-7, the V gene TRBV20-1; TRBD1 might be the D (6 bases). This CDR3 spans 19 amino acids. Per germline, CDR1 DFQATT and CDR2 SNEGSKA (reference sequence). The CDR3 nucleotides read TGCAGTGCTAGAGATCTAATAATAGACAGGAGTGAATCCGCCTACGTGCAGTACTTC. It codes for CSARDLIIDRSESAYVQYF.

This clonotype has more than one count but fewer than ten. The V and J genes are TRBV7-9 and TRBJ1-2; TRBD1 is a possible D gene (6 bases). This CDR3 is 15 amino acids long. Germline values: CDR1 SEHNR, CDR2 FQNEAQ (reference sequence). The V end lost 2 bases, the J end lost 4 bases, and 14 bases lay between the germline ends. This CDR3 reads CASSLSRGSGYGYTF. CDR3 DNA sequence: TGTGCCAGCAGCTTAAGTAGGGGGTCGGGCTATGGCTACACCTTC.

The chain employs TRBV7-2 and TRBJ2-3, with TRBD2 identical over 7 bases. Germline V gene data show CDR1 as SGHTA and CDR2 as FQGNSA. This CDR3 is 17 amino acids long. V lost 3 bases and J lost 1; bases outside the gene matches: 10. CDR3 loop: CASSFYRSGSRTDTQYF. The CDR3 coding sequence is TGTGCCAGCAGCTTCTACCGTAGCGGGTCCCGCACAGATACGCAGTATTTT.

This clonotype has ten or more counts. CDR3 region: CASSWGRQYEQYF. CDR3 DNA sequence: TGTGCCAGCAGTTGGGGACGGCAATACGAGCAGTACTTC. The V gene is TRBV12-3 or TRBV12-4, the J gene TRBJ2-7; perhaps D is TRBD1 or TRBD2 (5 bases each). The CDR3 is 13 residues long. Trimming shortened V by 4 bases and J by 4 bases, and 11 bases separated the two germline ends.

The chain carries TRBV12-3 or TRBV12-4 and TRBJ2-4; weak D call: TRBD1 (7 bases). Trimming left V 5 bases short and J 13 bases short, with 15 bases between. This CDR3 is 12 amino acids long. CDR3 in DNA: TGTGCCAGCAGTACCAGGGGGGATGAGCAGTACTTC. It specifies CASSTRGDEQYF.

This clonotype was detected only a few times. The chain employs TRBV27 and TRBJ1-2; weak D call: TRBD1 (6 bases). Germline values: CDR1 MNHEY, CDR2 SMNVEV (reference sequence). The V end lost 2 bases, the J end lost 8 bases, and 12 bases lay between the germline ends. This CDR3 has 13 amino acids. Written as DNA, the CDR3 is TGTGCCAGCAGTTTACGGATTACAGGGGGCTACACCTTC. It codes for CASSLRITGGYTF.

This chain links TRBV15 with TRBJ2-7; the D is unclear. Germline V gene sequence: CDR1 LNHNV, CDR2 YYDKDF (reference sequence). This CDR3 region has 14 residues. Trimming shortened V by 0 bases and J by 3 bases, and 9 bases separated the two germline ends. The CDR3 DNA sequence: TGTGCCACCAGCAGAGAAGGCACCAGCTACGAGCAGTACTTC. It yields the protein CATSREGTSYEQYF. The entire variable domain, with the rest obtained from reference TRBV15 and TRBJ2-7, is as follows: DAMVIQNPRYQVTQFGKPVTLSCSQTLNHNVMYWYQQKSSQAPKLLFHYYDKDFNNEADTPDNFQSRRPNTSFCFLDIRSPGLGDTAMYLCATSREGTSYEQYFGPGTRLTVT.